These 9 T cell receptor beta chains share one sample of origin, sequenced in a study of T-cell reconstitution after alpha-beta-depleted transplantation in children. Library preparation (for TCRbeta) was performed with unique molecular identifiers. From the PCR reads, TCRdb called clonotypes with MiXCR, one entry per CDR3 protein. The table has nearly 550,000 distinct CDR3 sequences, around 17% seen once. The material sequenced was PBMCs from the stem cell graft donor, taken from the stem cell graft. The receptors were sampled from a human donor who donated a stem cell graft to a child with acute lymphoblastic leukemia.

This clonotype was found a few times. The chain recombines TRBV5-4 with TRBJ1-1, with D maybe TRBD1 (5 bases). The CDR3 sequence is 15 residues long. Trimming took 4 bases from V and 0 from J, leaving 13 bases between them. Germline loops: CDR1 SGHNT, CDR2 YYREEE (reference sequence). For the CDR3, the DNA is TGTGCCAGCAGCAAGGACACAGGTTTGAACACTGAAGCTTTCTTT. This codes for CASSKDTGLNTEAFF.

This chain joins TRBV7-9 and TRBJ2-3, with 8 bases lining up with TRBD2. Unmatched junction bases numbered 4, after V lost 3 bases and J lost 5 bases. The CDR3 is 14 amino acids. Germline lookup yields CDR1 SEHNR and CDR2 FQNEAQ (reference sequence). CDR3: CASSLSGSGDTQYF. Here the CDR3 DNA reads TGTGCCAGCAGCTTGAGCGGGAGTGGAGATACGCAGTATTTT.

The sample holds a few counts of this clonotype. The chain uses TRBV4-2 and TRBJ1-1; the D is unclear. The CDR3 extends over 15 amino acids. Trimming took off 0 bases at V and 6 bases at J, with 14 bases between the two ends. The germline CDR1 and CDR2 sequences are LGHNA and YNFKEQ. The DNA for the CDR3 is TGTGCCAGCAGCCAAGATCGCTCACCAGGTCCTGAAGCTTTCTTT. As protein: CASSQDRSPGPEAFF.

Here the CDR3 DNA reads TGTGCCAGCAGTTCCACTAGCGTCTACGAGCAGTACTTC. It codes for CASSSTSVYEQYF. The rearrangement links TRBV7-9 to TRBJ2-7; TRBD2 aligns across 7 bases. Germline V CDR1 and CDR2: SEHNR, FQNEAQ (reference sequence). CDR3 length equals 13 residues. The J segment lost 3 bases and the V segment lost 6 bases, leaving 5 bases of the junction unmatched.

This chain joins TRBV3-1 and TRBJ2-2, with TRBD2 identical over 11 bases. The V segment lost 0 bases and the J segment 1 base; nucleotides outside the gene matches: 1. The CDR3 spans 17 residues. Per germline, CDR1 LGHDT and CDR2 YNNKEL (reference sequence). The CDR3, as DNA: TGTGCCAGCAGCCAAGACGGGACTAGCGGGAACACCGGGGAGCTGTTTTTT. Amino acids: CASSQDGTSGNTGELFF.

In its sample, this clonotype was seen a few times. The rearrangement links TRBV6-1 to TRBJ1-2; D is perhaps TRBD1 (6 bases). V lost 9 bases to trimming and J lost 4 bases, with 21 bases between them. The germline CDR1 and CDR2 sequences are MNHNS and SASEGT. This CDR3 comprises 15 residues. As DNA, the CDR3 is TGTGCCAGTGAGGGATGGGGGGCGTCGGGCTATGGCTACACCTTC. It translates to CASEGWGASGYGYTF.

The genes are TRBV4-2 and TRBJ2-2; possibly TRBD1 or TRBD2 for D (6 bases each). CDR1 is LGHNA, CDR2 YNFKEQ, per germline. The CDR3 runs 17 residues. The V end lost 4 bases, the J end lost 2 bases, and 17 bases lay between the germline ends. CDR3 in amino acids: CASSRGAGSLNTGELFF. In DNA form, the CDR3 reads TGTGCCAGCAGCCGGGGGGCGGGCAGCTTAAACACCGGGGAGCTGTTTTTT.

This clonotype has only a few counts. The CDR3 DNA reads TGCGCCAGCAGCTTAACGGACCAGAGCACAGATACGCAGTATTTT. Amino acids: CASSLTDQSTDTQYF. This chain uses TRBV5-1 with TRBJ2-3; D remains ambiguous. CDR3 length equals 15 residues. The V and J ends lost 2 bases and 0 bases respectively, with 10 bases between them. CDR1 SGHRS and CDR2 YFSETQ come from the germline V gene.

In this sample, this clonotype turned up many times. J is TRBJ2-3 and V is TRBV7-2; no clear D. Germline CDR1 SGHTA, CDR2 FQGNSA. V gave up 1 base and J gave up 11 bases, with 16 bases separating them. The CDR3 is made up of 14 amino acids. Here the CDR3 DNA reads TGTGCCAGCAGCTTAGTTGTGCCGGCAGTGTTGCAGTATTTT. This encodes CASSLVVPAVLQYF.